The next 28 T cell receptor beta chains were all read from a single sample in a study of lymphopenia after photon versus proton radiotherapy. The table came from immunoSEQ multiplex PCR; TCRdb's copy has only in-frame clones and leaves some out. The table lists about 29,000 clones, around 90% of them singletons. This specimen consisted of peripheral blood, obtained from a patient treated with proton-based radiotherapy. The receptors were gathered from a woman aged 60-70 years with cholangiocarcinoma. Some clones in this sample may be carry-over from other donors' samples.

The chain is built from TRBV5-1 and TRBJ2-7, with D possibly TRBD1 on 5 matching bases. V shed 4 bases and J shed 0 bases, with 11 bases lying between them. Germline-derived CDR1 and CDR2 are SGHRS and YFSETQ. There are 14 residues in the CDR3. CDR3 nucleotides: TGCGCCAGCAGCCTGGACACTTACTCCTACGAGCAGTACTTC. This sequence encodes CASSLDTYSYEQYF.

This rearrangement joins TRBV23-1 to TRBJ2-2, with D unresolved. TRBV23-1 counts as an open reading frame of uncertain function. CDR3 length: 13 amino acids. Trimming pared 3 bases from V and 6 bases from J, leaving 8 bases between. In nucleotides, the CDR3 is TGCGCCAGCAGTCAGAGGTTCGCCGGGGAGCTGTTTTTT. Translating it yields CASSQRFAGELFF.

The chain uses TRBV9 and TRBJ2-1; D call uncertain. The V end was cut by 0 bases, the J end by 4 bases, with 8 bases between. The CDR3 contains 14 residues. Per germline, CDR1 SGDLS and CDR2 YYNGEE. The CDR3 region is CASSVVSEYNEQFF. DNA for the CDR3: TGTGCCAGCAGCGTAGTGTCGGAATACAATGAGCAGTTCTTC.

V gene TRBV5-4 combines with J gene TRBJ2-7; TRBD2 aligns across 10 bases. Germline V gives CDR1 SGHNT, CDR2 YYREEE (reference sequence). The CDR3 has 15 amino acids. V lost 4 bases, J lost 1 base, and 5 bases stayed unmatched. The CDR3 region has the DNA TGTGCCAGCAGCCAGCAGACTAGCGGGTCCTACGAGCAGTACTTC. It yields the protein CASSQQTSGSYEQYF.

The V and J genes are TRBV2 and TRBJ1-1; D uncertain. Germline-derived CDR1 and CDR2 are SNHLY and FYNNEI. Between the trimmed V and J ends, which lost 6 bases and 2 bases, there was a span of 10 bases. The CDR3 sequence is 13 residues long. In nucleotides, the CDR3 is TGTGCCAGCAGGGTCGAAACAAACACTGAAGCTTTCTTT. Protein sequence: CASRVETNTEAFF.

The chain is built from TRBV2 and TRBJ1-3, with D possibly TRBD1 on 5 matching bases. The CDR3 spans 13 residues. The germline gives CDR1 SNHLY, CDR2 FYNNEI. V shed 6 bases and J shed 2 bases, with 8 bases lying between them. CDR3 amino acids: CASRQETGNTIYF. DNA for the CDR3: TGTGCCAGCAGACAGGAAACTGGAAACACCATATATTTT.

The rearrangement joins TRBV2 to TRBJ2-3; D ambiguous. The length of the CDR3 is 15 residues. The V end was cut by 6 bases, the J end by 1 base, with 14 bases between. Germline V lookup: CDR1 SNHLY, CDR2 FYNNEI. CDR3 DNA: TGTGCCAGCAGCCGACGGCCGGTGCGCACAGATACGCAGTATTTT. Translated: CASSRRPVRTDTQYF.

V is TRBV27 and J is TRBJ1-2; tentative D call: TRBD1 (5 bases). CDR3 length: 16 residues. The V and J ends lost 5 bases and 0 bases respectively, with 16 bases between them. Germline values: CDR1 MNHEY, CDR2 SMNVEV (reference sequence). The CDR3 region has the DNA TGTGCCAGCAGTCAGGACACCCACAAGCCTAACTATGGCTACACCTTC. As protein: CASSQDTHKPNYGYTF.

V gene TRBV21-1 combines with J gene TRBJ1-5. TRBV21-1 is classified as a pseudogene. The CDR3 loop spans 16 amino acids. The CDR3 is CASSKVTRGRNQPQHF. CDR3 sequence (DNA): TGTGCCAGCAGCAAGGTAACAAGGGGACGCAATCAGCCCCAGCATTTT.

This rearrangement joins TRBV20-1 to TRBJ2-7, with 7 nucleotides matching TRBD2. V lost 5 bases to trimming and J lost 6 bases; unmatched junction nucleotides: 4. Germline V lookup: CDR1 DFQATT, CDR2 SNEGSKA (reference sequence). The CDR3 sequence is 11 residues long. CDR3 sequence reads: CSAGRVFEQYF. CDR3 sequence (DNA): TGCAGTGCTGGGAGGGTGTTCGAGCAGTACTTC.

V gene TRBV4-3 combines with J gene TRBJ2-3; D may be TRBD1 (6 bases). This CDR3 is built from 13 residues. Per the germline V gene, CDR1 is LGHNA and CDR2 is YSLEER. Trimming stripped 9 bases from V and 0 bases from J, with 10 bases between. CDR3 in amino acids: CASRGQSTDTQYF. CDR3 coding DNA: TGCGCCAGTAGAGGACAGAGCACAGATACGCAGTATTTT.

J is TRBJ1-2 and V is TRBV7-2; TRBD1 matches 8 bases. V lost 1 base and J lost 5; bases outside the gene matches: 6. In germline, CDR1 is SGHTA, CDR2 FQGNSA. The CDR3 extends over 15 amino acids. The CDR3 is CASSLEGHRGYGYTF. As DNA, the CDR3 is TGTGCCAGCAGCTTAGAGGGCCACAGGGGGTATGGCTACACCTTC.

The V gene is TRBV11-2, the J gene TRBJ1-4; maybe TRBD1 (6 bases). The germline V and J ends were trimmed by 0 bases and 5 bases, with 10 bases remaining between them. This CDR3 has 15 amino acids. The germline gives CDR1 SGHAT, CDR2 FQNNGV. CDR3 coding DNA: TGTGCCAGCAGCTTAGAGGGGGCAGAGAATGAAAAACTGTTTTTT. Protein sequence: CASSLEGAENEKLFF.

Only one count was recorded for this clone. This sequence joins TRBV19 and TRBJ2-5; D not resolved. Germline values: CDR1 LNHDA, CDR2 SQIVND (reference sequence). The CDR3 sequence is 13 residues long. Trimming pared 3 bases from V and 1 base from J, leaving 6 bases between. CDR3 sequence (DNA): TGTGCCAGTAGTATCCCCTTCCAAGAGACCCAGTACTTC. Amino acid sequence: CASSIPFQETQYF.

This clone was picked up one time. V gene TRBV18 combines with J gene TRBJ2-5; no clear D gene. The CDR3 loop spans 11 amino acids. Per the germline V gene, CDR1 is KGHSH and CDR2 is LQKENI. With 1 base removed from V and 5 bases from J, the gap between germline ends came to 2 bases. In DNA, the CDR3 is TGTGCCAGCTCACCACGGGAGACCCAGTACTTC. It specifies CASSPRETQYF.

This rearrangement joins TRBV7-9 to TRBJ2-3; D is uncertain. Deletions cut 6 bases from V and 6 bases from J, with 10 bases between. The germline gives CDR1 SEHNR, CDR2 FQNEAQ (reference sequence). The CDR3 contains 12 residues. CDR3 DNA: TGTGCCAGCAGTTCTGGACCCGATACGCAGTATTTT. Translation gives CASSSGPDTQYF. The full variable domain, with the rest looked up from reference TRBV7-9 and TRBJ2-3, is DTGVSQNPRHKITKRGQNVTFRCDPISEHNRLYWYRQTLGQGPEFLTYFQNEAQLEKSRLLSDRFSAERPKGSFSTLEIQRTEQGDSAMYLCASSSGPDTQYFGPGTRLTVL.

This chain connects TRBV27 to TRBJ2-4; D is unresolved. The CDR3 runs 16 residues. Trimming cost V 8 bases and J 4 bases, with 21 bases left between them. Germline CDR1 reads MNHEY; CDR2 reads SMNVEV (reference sequence). The DNA of the CDR3 is TGTGCCAGCGCCGGAGACTCTACATGGCCGAAAAACATTCAGTACTTC. Protein: CASAGDSTWPKNIQYF.

This clone was recorded a few times. The same CDR3 is also encoded by other DNA sequences in this sample. The chain couples TRBV5-1 to TRBJ2-3; D gene uncertain. V lost 0 bases and J 0 bases, leaving 2 bases between the germline ends. The CDR3 has 13 residues. The germline gives CDR1 SGHRS, CDR2 YFSETQ. The CDR3 reads CASSLDSTDTQYF. CDR3 nucleotide sequence: TGCGCCAGCAGCTTGGACAGCACAGATACGCAGTATTTT.

This chain uses TRBV27 with TRBJ2-3; unclear D gene. The CDR3 sequence is 11 residues long. Germline V gene data show CDR1 as MNHEY and CDR2 as SMNVEV (reference sequence). The V gene lost 7 bases and the J gene lost 4 bases, with 6 bases spanning the gap. The CDR3 region is CASTYADTQYF. The CDR3 nucleotides read TGTGCCAGCACATACGCAGATACGCAGTATTTT.

This clone appeared once. The chain is built from TRBV6-1 and TRBJ2-5, with 9 positions matching TRBD2. This CDR3 has 15 residues. Germline values: CDR1 MNHNS, CDR2 SASEGT. Trimming took 3 bases from V and 5 from J; bases not matched to a gene: 7. The CDR3 nucleotides are TGTGCCAGCAGTGATGTTGCGGGGGGGCGTGAGACCCAGTACTTC. This encodes CASSDVAGGRETQYF.

The chain links TRBV6-5 to TRBJ2-1; 13 nucleotides agree with TRBD2. From germline, CDR1 is MNHEY and CDR2 SVGAGI. V shed 8 bases and J 9 bases; nucleotides not matched to a gene: 7. CDR3 size: 14 residues. The DNA for the CDR3 is TGTGCCAGCCGAACTAGCGGGAGGGTCGGTGAGCAGTTCTTC. This encodes CASRTSGRVGEQFF.

The J gene is TRBJ2-2, the V gene TRBV5-1; possible D gene TRBD2, 6 bases. The ends were cut back, 6 bases at V and 2 bases at J, with 17 bases in the middle. Germline V gene sequence: CDR1 SGHRS, CDR2 YFSETQ. The CDR3 runs 16 residues. The CDR3 is CASTVLTRDNTGELFF. In DNA, the CDR3 is TGCGCCAGCACCGTCTTGACTAGGGACAACACCGGGGAGCTGTTTTTT.

J is TRBJ1-2 and V is TRBV5-1, with D possibly matching TRBD1 (5 bases). The CDR3 loop spans 17 amino acids. Trimming stripped 0 bases from V and 4 bases from J, with 19 bases between. Germline V gene data show CDR1 as SGHRS and CDR2 as YFSETQ. The CDR3 DNA is TGCGCCAGCAGCTTGGGTTCGGAAGGGGCCCCTCTCTATGGCTACACCTTC. Protein product: CASSLGSEGAPLYGYTF.

J is TRBJ1-1 and V is TRBV11-2; no clear D. Trimming removed 1 base from V and 5 bases from J, with 11 bases in between. Per the germline V gene, CDR1 is SGHAT and CDR2 is FQNNGV. This CDR3 has 14 amino acids. CDR3 nucleotide sequence: TGTGCCAGCAGCTTAGCGGTAGGGTTGACTGAAGCTTTCTTT. Encoded protein: CASSLAVGLTEAFF.

This chain links TRBV9 with TRBJ2-7, with D tentatively TRBD1 (6 bases). Germline V gene sequence: CDR1 SGDLS, CDR2 YYNGEE. The ends were cut back, 1 base at V and 2 bases at J, with 10 bases in the middle. CDR3 length: 14 amino acids. The CDR3 region has the DNA TGTGCCAGCAGCGTACAGGGGTCAACCTACGAGCAGTACTTC. This encodes CASSVQGSTYEQYF. Full variable domain (outside the CDR3, taken from reference TRBV9 and TRBJ2-7): DSGVTQTPKHLITATGQRVTLRCSPRSGDLSVYWYQQSLDQGLQFLIQYYNGEERAKGNILERFSAQQFPDLHSELNLSSLELGDSALYFCASSVQGSTYEQYFGPGTRLTVT.

This clone was counted a single time. The chain combines TRBV10-1 with TRBJ2-5; TRBD1 matches 9 bases. The J call could be wrong; TRBJ2-7 is a better fit for the DNA end. The CDR3 is made up of 17 amino acids. The germline CDR1 and CDR2 sequences are WNHNN and SYGVQD (reference sequence). CDR3 nucleotides: TGCGCCAGCATCCCCCGGGACAGGGAGGGGAGGTCCTACGAGCAGTACTTC. Its protein is CASIPRDREGRSYEQYF.

V is TRBV2 and J is TRBJ1-1; unclear D gene. This CDR3 is built from 11 residues. Germline values: CDR1 SNHLY, CDR2 FYNNEI. Trimming cost V 9 bases and J 3 bases, with 8 bases left between them. CDR3 residues: CASSADTEAFF. The CDR3 DNA follows: TGTGCCAGTTCGGCCGACACTGAAGCTTTCTTT. Filled out from reference TRBV2 and TRBJ1-1, the complete variable domain reads EPEVTQTPSHQVTQMGQEVILRCVPISNHLYFYWYRQILGQKVEFLVSFYNNEISEKSEIFDDQFSVERPDGSNFTLKIRSTKLEDSAMYFCASSADTEAFFGQGTRLTVV.

V and J are TRBV5-1 and TRBJ2-6; 8 bases are shared with TRBD2. The V gene end was trimmed by 0 bases and the J gene end by 0 bases; junction bases not matched to a gene: 11. The CDR3 length is 20 residues. Per the germline V gene, CDR1 is SGHRS and CDR2 is YFSETQ. This CDR3 is CASSLVSVAGGSSGANVLTF. In DNA, the CDR3 is TGCGCCAGCAGCTTGGTGTCCGTGGCGGGGGGAAGCTCTGGGGCCAACGTCCTGACTTTC.